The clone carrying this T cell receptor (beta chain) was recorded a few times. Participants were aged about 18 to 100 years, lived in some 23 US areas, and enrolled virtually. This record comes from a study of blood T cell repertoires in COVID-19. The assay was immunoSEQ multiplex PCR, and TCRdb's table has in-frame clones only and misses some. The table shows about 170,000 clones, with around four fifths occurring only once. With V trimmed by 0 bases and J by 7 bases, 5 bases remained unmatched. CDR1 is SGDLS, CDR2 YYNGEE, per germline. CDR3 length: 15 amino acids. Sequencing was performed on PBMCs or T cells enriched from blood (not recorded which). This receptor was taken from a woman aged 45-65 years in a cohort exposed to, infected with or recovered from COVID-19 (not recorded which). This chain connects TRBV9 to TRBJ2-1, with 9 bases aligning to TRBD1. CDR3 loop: CASSVVGDRENEQFF. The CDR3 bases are TGTGCCAGCAGCGTAGTAGGGGACAGGGAAAATGAGCAGTTCTTC.